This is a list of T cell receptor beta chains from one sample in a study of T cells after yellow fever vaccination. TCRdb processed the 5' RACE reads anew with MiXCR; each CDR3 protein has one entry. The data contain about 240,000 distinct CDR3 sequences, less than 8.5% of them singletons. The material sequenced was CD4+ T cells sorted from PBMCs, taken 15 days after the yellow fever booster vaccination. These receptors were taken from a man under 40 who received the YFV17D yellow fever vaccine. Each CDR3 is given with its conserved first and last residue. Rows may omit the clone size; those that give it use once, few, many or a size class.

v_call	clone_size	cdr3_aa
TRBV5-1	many	CASSPGDEETQYF
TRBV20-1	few	CSAKGDLAREQYF
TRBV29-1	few	CSVRAGTFYEQYF
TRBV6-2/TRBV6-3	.	CATSGQGYGYTF
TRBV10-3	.	CAISEGRREQYF
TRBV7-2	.	CASSLDGTSGKRAQYF
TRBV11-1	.	CASSLEGSRLDSNQPQHF
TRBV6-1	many	CASSPGIGQNYGYTF
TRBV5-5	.	CASSLRVTNTGELFF
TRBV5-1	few	CASSLRSSQPLSGNTIYF
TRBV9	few	CASSVAPGAVEQYF
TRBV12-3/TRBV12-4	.	CASSQSFKTAFF
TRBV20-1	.	CSARVGLARYEQYF
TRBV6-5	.	CASSYARTGGGYTQYF
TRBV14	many	CASSHGTGYYNEQFF
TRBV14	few	CASSQGTGKDGYTF
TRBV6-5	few	CASSYNFGTGGELFF
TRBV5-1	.	CASSLGSIGGADTEAFF
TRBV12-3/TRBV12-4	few	CASSLIRNQEQYF
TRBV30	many	CAWSGVSQETQYF
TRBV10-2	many	CASSETAKNIQYF
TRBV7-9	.	CASSPRQGSSPFF
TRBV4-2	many	CASSQGPPLEDTQYF
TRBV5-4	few	CASSPKGGRTDTQYF
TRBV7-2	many	CASSPGTSGTWTGELFF
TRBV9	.	CASSRQGARNTIYF
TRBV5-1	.	CASSLEGTTNYGYTF
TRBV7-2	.	CASSFRPGLNTEAFF
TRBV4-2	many	CASSQDWTSVEQYF
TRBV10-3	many	CAISESAGGGSYNEQFF
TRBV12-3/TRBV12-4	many	CASSITGGRMETQYF
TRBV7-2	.	CASSSRFGEKLFF
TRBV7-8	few	CASSRQQGRGYEQYF
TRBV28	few	CASTRAYEQYF
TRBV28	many	CASRTGSTWVQTEAFF
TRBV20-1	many	CSASPTGVYNEQFF
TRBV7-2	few	CASSLASGSEPGELFF
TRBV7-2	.	CASSPTGSNSYNSPLHF
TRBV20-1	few	CSARDPTRQGILSFF
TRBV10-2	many	CASSDSSLFTDTQYF
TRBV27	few	CASREGGHNLYEQYF
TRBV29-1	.	CSVREGGTDTQYF